These 25 T cell receptor beta chains were sequenced from one sample in a study of blood T cell repertoires in COVID-19. The data were produced by immunoSEQ multiplex PCR, yet TCRdb's version contains in-frame clones alone and is incomplete. Among about 82,000 clones, approximately 82% were seen once, and the ten largest hold over 15%. What was sequenced was peripheral blood. Every receptor here comes from an older woman with acute or convalescent COVID-19.

V usage is TRBV9 and J usage is TRBJ1-4; the D is unclear. Between the trimmed V and J ends, which lost 0 bases and 4 bases, there was a span of 7 bases. This CDR3 has 14 amino acids. Germline lookup yields CDR1 SGDLS and CDR2 YYNGEE. CDR3 coding DNA: TGTGCCAGCAGCGTAGGGGCAGTTAATGAAAAACTGTTTTTT. Translating it yields CASSVGAVNEKLFF.

V usage is TRBV7-6 and J usage is TRBJ1-2; D is unresolved. Germline CDR1 SGHVS, CDR2 FNYEAQ. V was cut by 5 bases and J by 1 base, with 11 bases left in between. The CDR3 length is 14 residues. CDR3 region: CASSPTTVNYGYTF. DNA of the CDR3: TGTGCCAGCAGCCCTACCACGGTTAACTATGGCTACACCTTC. Full variable domain (missing parts from reference TRBV7-6 and TRBJ1-2): GAGVSQSPRYKVTKRGQDVALRCDPISGHVSLYWYRQALGQGPEFLTYFNYEAQQDKSGLPNDRFSAERPEGSISTLTIQRTEQRDSAMYRCASSPTTVNYGYTFGSGTRLTVV.

This rearrangement joins TRBV11-2 to TRBJ2-7, with 7 bases aligning to TRBD2. The CDR3 is made up of 16 amino acids. With 5 bases clipped from V and 1 base from J, the junction kept 11 bases outside the gene matches. Looked up from germline, CDR1 is SGHAT and CDR2 is FQNNGV. The CDR3 region is CASSPLVGGSSYEQYF. The CDR3 bases are TGTGCCAGCAGCCCCCTTGTGGGGGGGTCATCCTACGAGCAGTACTTC.

J is TRBJ1-2 and V is TRBV7-9; D is perhaps TRBD1 (6 bases). Germline V gene lookup returns CDR1 SEHNR and CDR2 FQNEAQ (reference sequence). The V gene lost 6 bases and the J gene lost 12 bases, with 20 bases spanning the gap. This CDR3 comprises 13 residues. The CDR3 nucleotides read TGTGCCAGCAGTCGGGACAACGGGAAGACCAACACCTTC. Its protein is CASSRDNGKTNTF.

The genes are TRBV5-1 and TRBJ2-2, with 8 nucleotides matching TRBD1. The ends lost 4 bases at V and 4 bases at J; junction bases unmatched: 6. CDR1 is SGHRS and CDR2 is YFSETQ in the germline V gene. The CDR3 is 15 amino acids. CDR3 in DNA: TGCGCCAGCAGCCTCGACAGGGGAACCACCGGGGAGCTGTTTTTT. Amino acid sequence: CASSLDRGTTGELFF.

The chain uses TRBV19 and TRBJ2-5; D perhaps matches TRBD2 (5 bases). Germline CDR1 and CDR2: LNHDA and SQIVND (reference sequence). CDR3 length: 13 amino acids. Deletions cut 3 bases from V and 3 bases from J, with 8 bases between. The CDR3 coding sequence is TGTGCCAGTAGTATGAGGGCAGAAGAGACCCAGTACTTC. It translates to CASSMRAEETQYF.

This clone was recorded a few times. The chain links TRBV7-6 to TRBJ1-1; 10 bases are shared with TRBD1. The CDR3 length is 15 residues. The germline V gene encodes CDR1 SGHVS and CDR2 FNYEAQ. Trimming cost V 7 bases and J 1 base; bases outside gene matches: 6. The CDR3 is CASTRDRGENTEAFF. The CDR3 DNA is TGTGCCAGCACCAGGGACAGGGGAGAGAACACTGAAGCTTTCTTT.

V is TRBV6-5 and J is TRBJ2-5; D gene ambiguous. V lost 8 bases and J lost 3, with 13 bases in between. This CDR3 contains 13 residues. Germline lookup yields CDR1 MNHEY and CDR2 SVGAGI. Written as DNA, the CDR3 is TGTGCCAGCCGCAACGCAGGAAAAGAGACCCAGTACTTC. Protein sequence: CASRNAGKETQYF.

This clone was counted a few times. The V gene is TRBV5-1, the J gene TRBJ1-2; the D gene is possibly TRBD1 (5 bases). The CDR3 covers 13 residues. Germline V lookup: CDR1 SGHRS, CDR2 YFSETQ. V dropped 0 bases and J dropped 6 bases, with 9 bases sitting between them. CDR3 sequence reads: CASSLARGDGYTF. DNA of the CDR3: TGCGCCAGCAGCTTGGCACGGGGGGATGGCTACACCTTC.

The chain is built from TRBV7-2 and TRBJ2-5; a weak D match, TRBD2 (6 bases). The V gene lost 5 bases and the J gene lost 5 bases, with 15 bases spanning the gap. Germline assignment: CDR1 SGHTA and CDR2 FQGNSA. This CDR3 spans 14 amino acids. The DNA for the CDR3 is TGTGCCAGCAGCAGGATAGCGGTGGGGGAGACCCAGTACTTC. Protein: CASSRIAVGETQYF.

The genes are TRBV18 and TRBJ1-1; possibly TRBD1 for D (5 bases). The CDR3 sequence is 15 residues long. Germline CDR1 KGHSH, CDR2 LQKENI. Trimming left V 5 bases short and J 1 base short, with 14 bases between. The CDR3 DNA sequence: TGTGCCAGCTCAACAATACAGGCCACGAACACTGAAGCTTTCTTT. It specifies CASSTIQATNTEAFF.

This chain joins TRBV5-1 and TRBJ1-2; TRBD1 is a possible D gene (6 bases). Germline V gene data show CDR1 as SGHRS and CDR2 as YFSETQ. Trimming stripped 0 bases from V and 0 bases from J, with 9 bases between. CDR3 size: 15 residues. Here the CDR3 reads CASSLGTAANYGYTF. The CDR3 nucleotides read TGCGCCAGCAGCTTGGGGACAGCAGCTAACTATGGCTACACCTTC.

This clone was observed a handful of times. The chain recombines TRBV6-2 or TRBV6-3 with TRBJ2-7, with D maybe TRBD1 (5 bases). The germline V and J ends were trimmed by 0 bases and 2 bases, with 11 bases remaining between them. Germline CDR1 MNHEY, CDR2 SVGEGT. This CDR3 spans 15 amino acids. CDR3 residues: CASSYSWARAYEQYF. DNA of the CDR3: TGTGCCAGCAGTTACTCTTGGGCCAGGGCCTACGAGCAGTACTTC.

This clone has just one count. The chain carries TRBV5-1 and TRBJ2-3; the match to TRBD2 covers 14 bases. Germline CDR1 is SGHRS and CDR2 is YFSETQ. CDR3 size: 16 residues. Germline trimming cut 2 bases from V and 4 bases from J; bases unmatched to any gene: 3. This chain's CDR3 is CASSLPGLAGADTQYF. The CDR3 nucleotides are TGCGCCAGCAGCTTACCGGGACTAGCGGGAGCAGATACGCAGTATTTT.

The table lists this clone with a few counts. This specimen includes other DNA sequences encoding the same CDR3. This sequence joins TRBV11-3 and TRBJ1-1, with D perhaps matching TRBD1 (5 bases). The CDR3 has 14 residues. Looked up from germline, CDR1 is SGHNT and CDR2 is YENEEA. V lost 3 bases to trimming and J lost 1 base, with 9 bases between them. DNA of the CDR3: TGTGCCAGCAGCTTGGGCAGGGCGAACACTGAAGCTTTCTTT. Protein: CASSLGRANTEAFF.

V and J are TRBV7-2 and TRBJ1-1, with D unresolved. The CDR3 is 14 residues long. Germline V gene data show CDR1 as SGHTA and CDR2 as FQGNSA. V dropped 1 base and J dropped 5 bases, with 11 bases sitting between them. The CDR3 reads CASSLGGSKTEAFF. The CDR3 DNA reads TGTGCCAGCAGCTTAGGAGGGAGTAAGACTGAAGCTTTCTTT.

CDR3 nucleotide sequence: TGTGCCAGCAGCCAAGACGGACACAGGAGCTCCTACGAGCAGTACTTC. This translates into CASSQDGHRSSYEQYF. This chain uses TRBV7-2 with TRBJ2-7, with a possible D match to TRBD1 (5 bases). The germline gives CDR1 SGHTA, CDR2 FQGNSA. This CDR3 contains 16 residues. The ends were cut back, 5 bases at V and 0 bases at J, with 17 bases in the middle.

The CDR3 loop is CASSRDGTSAFNEQFF. The CDR3 DNA sequence: TGTGCCAGCAGCCGCGACGGGACTAGCGCCTTCAATGAGCAGTTCTTC. The chain has TRBV4-2 and TRBJ2-1, with 10 bases aligning to TRBD2. Germline trimming cut 4 bases from V and 6 bases from J; bases unmatched to any gene: 9. Looked up from germline, CDR1 is LGHNA and CDR2 is YNFKEQ. The CDR3 has 16 residues.

The CDR3 spells CASGPAGFSYGYTF. In DNA form, the CDR3 reads TGTGCCAGCGGCCCGGCGGGGTTTAGCTATGGCTACACCTTC. The chain is built from TRBV27 and TRBJ1-2; D uncertain. The CDR3 is 14 residues long. The V and J ends lost 8 bases and 4 bases respectively, with 17 bases between them. Germline-derived CDR1 and CDR2 are MNHEY and SMNVEV (reference sequence).

The V gene is TRBV5-1, the J gene TRBJ1-1, with D possibly TRBD1 on 6 matching bases. Per the germline V gene, CDR1 is SGHRS and CDR2 is YFSETQ. Trimming pared 0 bases from V and 4 bases from J, leaving 13 bases between. This CDR3 region has 15 residues. The chain's CDR3 is CASSLESQGLTEAFF. The CDR3, as DNA: TGCGCCAGCAGCTTGGAAAGTCAGGGGCTCACTGAAGCTTTCTTT.

This chain joins TRBV9 and TRBJ1-2; possible D gene TRBD1, 6 bases. The CDR3 runs 17 residues. V was pared by 0 bases and J by 4 bases, with 19 bases between. Germline V CDR1 and CDR2: SGDLS, YYNGEE. Here the CDR3 reads CASSVAPRGGKVYGYTF. The CDR3 nucleotides are TGTGCCAGCAGCGTAGCTCCCCGGGGGGGCAAAGTCTATGGCTACACCTTC.

The rearrangement joins TRBV10-1 to TRBJ2-3; TRBD2 matches 8 bases. Looked up from germline, CDR1 is WNHNN and CDR2 is SYGVQD (reference sequence). J lost 0 bases, V lost 4 bases, and 9 bases had no gene match. The CDR3 has 17 amino acids. This CDR3 is CASSVASGRASTDTQYF. The CDR3 region has the DNA TGCGCCAGCAGTGTAGCCAGCGGGAGAGCTAGCACAGATACGCAGTATTTT.

V is TRBV6-1 and J is TRBJ1-2, with TRBD1 as a possible D gene (6 bases). The CDR3 totals 15 residues. Germline values: CDR1 MNHNS, CDR2 SASEGT. Trimming shortened V by 2 bases and J by 4 bases, and 14 bases separated the two germline ends. CDR3 in amino acids: CASSEFAGEGYGYTF. For the CDR3, the DNA is TGTGCCAGCAGTGAATTTGCAGGGGAGGGCTATGGCTACACCTTC.

The rearrangement uses TRBV30 and TRBJ1-2; TRBD1 aligns across 7 bases. V was pared by 2 bases and J by 4 bases, with 4 bases of the junction left unmatched. CDR1 and CDR2 from the germline V gene are GTSNPN and SVGIG (reference sequence). The CDR3 covers 13 residues. This CDR3 is CAWSFTGVYGYTF. The DNA of the CDR3 is TGTGCCTGGAGTTTTACAGGGGTCTATGGCTACACCTTC.

This chain links TRBV19 with TRBJ1-5; D is ambiguous. V was shortened by 3 bases and J by 4 bases, with 16 bases between the two germline ends. Germline V CDR1 and CDR2: LNHDA, SQIVND (reference sequence). This CDR3 contains 16 residues. CDR3 in DNA: TGTGCCAGTAGTATGGGCCCCGTGTCCCTGAATCAGCCCCAGCATTTT. It is translated as CASSMGPVSLNQPQHF.